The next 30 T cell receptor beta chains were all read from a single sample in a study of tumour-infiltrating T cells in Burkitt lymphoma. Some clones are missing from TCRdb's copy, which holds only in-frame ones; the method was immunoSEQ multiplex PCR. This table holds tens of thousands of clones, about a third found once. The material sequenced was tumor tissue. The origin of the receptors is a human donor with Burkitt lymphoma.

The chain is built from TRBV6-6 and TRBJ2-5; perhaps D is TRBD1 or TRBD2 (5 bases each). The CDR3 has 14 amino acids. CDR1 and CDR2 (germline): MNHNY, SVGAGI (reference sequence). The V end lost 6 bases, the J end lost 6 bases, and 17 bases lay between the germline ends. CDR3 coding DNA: TGTGCCAGCAGCCCCGGGGCCTTAGAAAAGACCCAGTACTTC. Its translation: CASSPGALEKTQYF.

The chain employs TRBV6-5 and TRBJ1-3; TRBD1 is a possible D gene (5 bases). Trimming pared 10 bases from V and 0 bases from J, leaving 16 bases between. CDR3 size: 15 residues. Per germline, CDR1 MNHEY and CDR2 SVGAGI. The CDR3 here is CATAWDGNSGNTIYF. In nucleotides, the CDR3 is TGTGCCACCGCCTGGGACGGGAACTCTGGAAACACCATATATTTT.

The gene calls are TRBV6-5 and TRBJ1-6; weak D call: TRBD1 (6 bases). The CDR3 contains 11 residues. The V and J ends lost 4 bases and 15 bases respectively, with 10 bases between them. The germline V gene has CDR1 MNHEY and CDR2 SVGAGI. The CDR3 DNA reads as TGTGCCAGCAGTTCGGGACAACTCCTCCACTTT. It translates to CASSSGQLLHF.

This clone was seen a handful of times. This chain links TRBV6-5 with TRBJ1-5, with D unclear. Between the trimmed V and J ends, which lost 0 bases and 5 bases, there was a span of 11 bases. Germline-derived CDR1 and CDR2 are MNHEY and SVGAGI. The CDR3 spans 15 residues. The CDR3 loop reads CASSYSAVAHQPQHF. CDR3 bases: TGTGCCAGCAGTTACTCGGCGGTAGCTCATCAGCCCCAGCATTTT.

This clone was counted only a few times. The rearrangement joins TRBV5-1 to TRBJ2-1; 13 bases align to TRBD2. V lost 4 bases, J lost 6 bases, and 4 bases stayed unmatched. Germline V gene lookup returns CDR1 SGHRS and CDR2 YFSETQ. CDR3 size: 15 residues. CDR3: CASSLLAGGPNEQFF. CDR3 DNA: TGCGCCAGCAGCCTACTAGCGGGGGGGCCCAATGAGCAGTTCTTC.

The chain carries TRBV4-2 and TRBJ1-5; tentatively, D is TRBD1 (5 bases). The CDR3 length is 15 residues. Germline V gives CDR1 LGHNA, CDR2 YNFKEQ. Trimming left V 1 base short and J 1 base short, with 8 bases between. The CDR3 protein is CASSQGDGSNQPQHF. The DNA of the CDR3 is TGTGCCAGCAGCCAAGGGGACGGAAGCAATCAGCCCCAGCATTTT.

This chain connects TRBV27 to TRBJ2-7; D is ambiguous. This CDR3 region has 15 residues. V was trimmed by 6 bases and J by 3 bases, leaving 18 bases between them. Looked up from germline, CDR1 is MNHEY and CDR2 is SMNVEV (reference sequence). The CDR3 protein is CASRSQTWNSYEQYF. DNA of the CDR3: TGTGCCAGCAGGAGCCAGACCTGGAATAGCTACGAGCAGTACTTC.

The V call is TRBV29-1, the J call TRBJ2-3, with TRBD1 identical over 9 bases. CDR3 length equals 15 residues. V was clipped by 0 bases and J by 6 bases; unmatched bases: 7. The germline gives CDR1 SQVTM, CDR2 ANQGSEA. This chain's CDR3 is CSVEDSGQGPDTQYF. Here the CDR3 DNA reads TGCAGCGTTGAAGATTCGGGACAGGGTCCCGATACGCAGTATTTT.

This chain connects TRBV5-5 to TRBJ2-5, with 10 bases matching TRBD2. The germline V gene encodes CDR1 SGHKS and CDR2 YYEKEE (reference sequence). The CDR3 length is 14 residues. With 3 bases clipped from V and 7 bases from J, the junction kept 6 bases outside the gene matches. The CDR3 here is CASSSPSGGGTQYF. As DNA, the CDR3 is TGTGCCAGCAGCTCCCCTAGCGGGGGTGGGACCCAGTACTTC.

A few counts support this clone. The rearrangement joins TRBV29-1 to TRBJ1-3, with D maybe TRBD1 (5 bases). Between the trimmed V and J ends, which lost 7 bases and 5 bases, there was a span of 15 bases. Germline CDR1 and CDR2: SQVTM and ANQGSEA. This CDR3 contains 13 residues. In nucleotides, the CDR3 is TGCAGCGCTGGGGGGGGGTCACGAAACACCATATATTTT. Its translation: CSAGGGSRNTIYF.

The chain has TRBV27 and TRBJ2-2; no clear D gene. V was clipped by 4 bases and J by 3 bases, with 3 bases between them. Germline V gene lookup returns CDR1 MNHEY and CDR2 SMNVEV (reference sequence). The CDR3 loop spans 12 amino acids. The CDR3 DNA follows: TGTGCCAGCAGTTCACACACCGGGGAGCTGTTTTTT. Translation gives CASSSHTGELFF.

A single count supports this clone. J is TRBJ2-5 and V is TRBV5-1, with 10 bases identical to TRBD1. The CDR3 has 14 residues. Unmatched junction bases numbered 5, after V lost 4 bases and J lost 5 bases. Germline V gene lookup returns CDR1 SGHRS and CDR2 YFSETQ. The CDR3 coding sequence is TGCGCCAGCAGCCAGACAGGGGGCGCGGAGACCCAGTACTTC. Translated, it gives CASSQTGGAETQYF.

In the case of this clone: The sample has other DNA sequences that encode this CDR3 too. The DNA of the CDR3 is TGCGCCAGCAGCCCCTCGGGAGGGGGCGCAGATACGCAGTATTTT. This encodes CASSPSGGGADTQYF. The rearrangement joins TRBV4-1 to TRBJ2-3, with TRBD2 as a possible D gene (8 bases). Germline V gene data show CDR1 as MGHRA and CDR2 as YSYEKL. This CDR3 is built from 15 residues. The germline V and J ends were trimmed by 4 bases and 4 bases, with 15 bases remaining between them.

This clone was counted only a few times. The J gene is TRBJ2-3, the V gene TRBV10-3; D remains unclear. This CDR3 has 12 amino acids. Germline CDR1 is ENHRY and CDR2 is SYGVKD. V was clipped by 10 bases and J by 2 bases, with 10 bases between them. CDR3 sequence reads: CASRQDTDTQYF. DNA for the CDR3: TGTGCCAGTCGACAAGACACAGATACGCAGTATTTT.

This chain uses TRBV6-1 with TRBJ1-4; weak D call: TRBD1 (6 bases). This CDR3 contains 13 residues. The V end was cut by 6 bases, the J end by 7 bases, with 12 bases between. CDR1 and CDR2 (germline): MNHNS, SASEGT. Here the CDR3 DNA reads TGTGCCAGCAGCGCGCGGGGGCGTGAAAAACTGTTTTTT. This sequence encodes CASSARGREKLFF.

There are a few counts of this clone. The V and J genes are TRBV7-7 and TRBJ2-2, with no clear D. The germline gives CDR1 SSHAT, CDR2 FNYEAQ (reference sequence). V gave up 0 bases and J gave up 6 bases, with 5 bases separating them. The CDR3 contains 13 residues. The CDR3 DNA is TGTGCCAGCAGCTTAGCCCCTGCCGGGGAGCTGTTTTTT. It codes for CASSLAPAGELFF.

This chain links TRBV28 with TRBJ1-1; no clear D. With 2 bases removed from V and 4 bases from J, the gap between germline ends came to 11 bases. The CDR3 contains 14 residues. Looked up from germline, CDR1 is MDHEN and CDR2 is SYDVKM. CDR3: CASSLGVWSTEAFF. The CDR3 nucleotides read TGTGCCAGCAGTTTAGGGGTTTGGAGCACTGAAGCTTTCTTT.

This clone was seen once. CDR3 DNA: TGTGCCAGCAGCGCCCTGGAGACATTCTACGAGCAGTACTTC. Protein sequence: CASSALETFYEQYF. V gene TRBV21-1 combines with J gene TRBJ2-7. TRBV21-1 is deemed a pseudogene. This CDR3 spans 14 amino acids.

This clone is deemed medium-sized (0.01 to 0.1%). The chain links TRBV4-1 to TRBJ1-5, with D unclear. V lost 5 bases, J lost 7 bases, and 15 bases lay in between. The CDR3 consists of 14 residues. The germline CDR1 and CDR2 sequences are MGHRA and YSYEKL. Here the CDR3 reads CASSTRQQGQPQHF. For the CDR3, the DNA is TGCGCCAGCAGCACCCGCCAGCAAGGGCAGCCCCAGCATTTT.

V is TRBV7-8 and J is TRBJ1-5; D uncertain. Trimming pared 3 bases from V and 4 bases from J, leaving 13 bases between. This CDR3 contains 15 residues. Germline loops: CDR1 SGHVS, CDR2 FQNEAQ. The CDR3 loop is CASSFRRTENQPQHF. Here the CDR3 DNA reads TGTGCCAGCAGCTTTAGAAGGACGGAGAATCAGCCCCAGCATTTT. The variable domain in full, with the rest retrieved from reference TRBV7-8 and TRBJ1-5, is GAGVSQSPRYKVAKRGQDVALRCDPISGHVSLFWYQQALGQGPEFLTYFQNEAQLDKSGLPSDRFFAERPEGSVSTLKIQRTQQEDSAVYLCASSFRRTENQPQHFGDGTRLSIL.

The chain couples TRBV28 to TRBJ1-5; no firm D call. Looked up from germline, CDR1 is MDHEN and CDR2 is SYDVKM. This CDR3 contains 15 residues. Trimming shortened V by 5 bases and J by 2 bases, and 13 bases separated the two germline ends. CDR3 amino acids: CASSPGREGNQPQHF. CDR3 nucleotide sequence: TGTGCCAGCAGTCCCGGGAGAGAGGGCAATCAGCCCCAGCATTTT.

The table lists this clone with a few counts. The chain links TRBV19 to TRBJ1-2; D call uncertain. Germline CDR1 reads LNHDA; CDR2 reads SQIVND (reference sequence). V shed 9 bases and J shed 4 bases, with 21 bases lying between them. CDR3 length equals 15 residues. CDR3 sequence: CASQMRSDRFYGYTF. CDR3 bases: TGTGCCAGCCAGATGAGGTCGGACCGATTCTATGGCTACACCTTC.

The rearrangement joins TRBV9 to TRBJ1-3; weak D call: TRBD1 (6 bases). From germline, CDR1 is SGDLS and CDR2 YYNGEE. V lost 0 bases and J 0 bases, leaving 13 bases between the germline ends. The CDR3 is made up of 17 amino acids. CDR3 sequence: CASSVGQAALSGNTIYF. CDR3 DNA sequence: TGTGCCAGCAGCGTAGGACAGGCCGCCCTCTCTGGAAACACCATATATTTT.

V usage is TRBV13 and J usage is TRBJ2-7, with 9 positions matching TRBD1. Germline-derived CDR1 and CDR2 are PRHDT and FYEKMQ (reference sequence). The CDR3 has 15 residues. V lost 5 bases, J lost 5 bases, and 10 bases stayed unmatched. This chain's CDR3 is CASSPGDREFHEQYF. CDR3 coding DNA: TGTGCCAGCAGCCCGGGGGACAGGGAATTCCACGAGCAGTACTTC.

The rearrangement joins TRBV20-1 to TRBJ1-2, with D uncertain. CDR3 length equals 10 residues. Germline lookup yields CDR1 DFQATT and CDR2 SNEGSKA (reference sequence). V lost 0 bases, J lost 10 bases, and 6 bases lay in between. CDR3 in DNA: TGCAGTGCTAGAGATAGCTTCTACACCTTC. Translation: CSARDSFYTF.

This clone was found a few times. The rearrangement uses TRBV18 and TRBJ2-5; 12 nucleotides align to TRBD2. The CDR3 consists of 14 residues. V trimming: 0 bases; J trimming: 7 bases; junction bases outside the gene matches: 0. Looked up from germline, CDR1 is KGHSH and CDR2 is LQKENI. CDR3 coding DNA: TGTGCCAGCTCACCACCGGGACTAGCGGGGACCCAGTACTTC. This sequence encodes CASSPPGLAGTQYF.

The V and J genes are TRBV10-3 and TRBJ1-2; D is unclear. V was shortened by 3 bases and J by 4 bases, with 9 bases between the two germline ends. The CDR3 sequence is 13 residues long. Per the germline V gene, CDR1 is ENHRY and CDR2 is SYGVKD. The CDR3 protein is CAISDGGPYGYTF. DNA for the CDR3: TGTGCCATCAGTGACGGCGGCCCCTATGGCTACACCTTC.

The CDR3 sequence is CASSSGGGSETQYF. Written as DNA, the CDR3 is TGCGCCAGCAGCTCCGGTGGGGGATCGGAGACCCAGTACTTC. The chain recombines TRBV5-1 with TRBJ2-5; D tentatively reads TRBD1 or TRBD2 (5 bases each). CDR1 is SGHRS and CDR2 is YFSETQ in the germline V gene. The CDR3 has 14 amino acids. The V end was cut by 3 bases, the J end by 5 bases, with 14 bases between.

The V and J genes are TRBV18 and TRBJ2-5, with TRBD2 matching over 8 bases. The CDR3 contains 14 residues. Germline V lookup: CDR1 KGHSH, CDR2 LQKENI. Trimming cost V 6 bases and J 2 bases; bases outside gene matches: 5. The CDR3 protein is CASSVLAVQETQYF. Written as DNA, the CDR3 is TGTGCCAGCTCGGTACTAGCGGTACAAGAGACCCAGTACTTC. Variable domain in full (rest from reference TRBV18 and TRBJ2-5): NAGVMQNPRHLVRRRGQEARLRCSPMKGHSHVYWYRQLPEEGLKFMVYLQKENIIDESGMPKERFSAEFPKEGPSILRIQQVVRGDSAAYFCASSVLAVQETQYFGPGTRLLVL.

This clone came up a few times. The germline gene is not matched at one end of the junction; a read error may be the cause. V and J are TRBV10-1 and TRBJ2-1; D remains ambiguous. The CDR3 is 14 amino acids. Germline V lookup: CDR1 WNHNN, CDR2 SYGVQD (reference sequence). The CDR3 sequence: CASSECGSGNQQFF. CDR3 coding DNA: TGCGCCAGCAGTGAGTGTGGCTCGGGCAATCAGCAGTTCTTC.